This note documents a single T cell receptor beta chain sequence. As yet, its antigen is unknown. The source of the sample is a study of cytomegalovirus exposure and HLA in healthy donors. Study as a whole: The Caucasian-associated ancestry cluster held 80% to 90% of a few hundred genotyped donors.

PCR involved 60 Vbeta and 13 Jbeta primers. Libraries were prepared by immunoSEQ multiplex PCR; TCRdb keeps only in-frame clonotypes and omits some of them. The sample lists roughly 110,000 clones, around 70% occurring once. Overall study findings and caveats: V- and J-gene trimming of TCR beta was linked (in a later analysis) to a missense DCLRE1C variant. Among the most significant clusters, several appeared linked to common viral pathogens in a later analysis. Overall, roughly 150 TCR beta chains were annotated as cytomegalovirus-associated.

The source is a woman aged 40 to 50 in good health and CMV-seropositive. Sample: PBMCs.

DNA of the CDR3: TGCAGTGCTACAGGCTCCTACGAGCAGTACTTC. Its translation: CSATGSYEQYF. The rearrangement uses TRBV20-1 and TRBJ2-7; D not resolved. V was trimmed by 4 bases and J by 0 bases, leaving 4 bases between them. Germline loops: CDR1 DFQATT, CDR2 SNEGSKA (reference sequence). This CDR3 spans 11 amino acids.